This T cell receptor (beta chain) comes out of a study of T cells in Graves' hyperthyroidism and ophthalmopathy. Findings and limits, study-wide: Blood also held most thyroid clonotypes expanded beyond 0.001.

Uncontrolled infection, other autoimmune disease, pregnancy and lactation each barred patients from inclusion. As concerns this clonotype: Antigen: not known. Relative to the germline gene, one junction end is altered; a read error may explain this.

Germline loops: CDR1 SGHRS, CDR2 YFSETQ. The CDR3 contains 13 residues. Amplification yielded TCR beta CDR3 regions, with RNA transcripts as the source. The HTBI primer set served for first-round RT-PCR of the TCR CDR3. TCRdb re-analysed the multiplex PCR reads in MiXCR, keeping a single row per CDR3 protein. The data contain around 530,000 distinct CDR3 sequences, roughly 17% of them singletons. This receptor was obtained from a woman under 30 with Graves' ophthalmopathy. Source material: blood. This chain joins TRBV5-1 and TRBJ2-5; no clear D gene. Written as DNA, the CDR3 is TGCGCCAGCTGCTTCGGTGATCAAGAGACCCAGTACTTC. Translated, it gives CASCFGDQETQYF.